These 17 T cell receptor beta chains originate from one sample sequenced in a study of blood T cell repertoires in COVID-19. Sequencing used immunoSEQ multiplex PCR; TCRdb keeps in-frame clones, though not all of them. Among approximately 300,000 clones listed, more than 85% were seen once. The specimen sequenced was PBMCs or T cells enriched from blood (not recorded which). These TCRs come from a woman in her thirties who had been exposed to COVID-19.

This clone appeared a few times. The rearrangement uses TRBV5-1 and TRBJ1-4; no definite D call. The V gene's germline CDR1 is SGHRS and CDR2 YFSETQ. Trimming took 4 bases from V and 8 from J, leaving 18 bases between them. This CDR3 region has 15 residues. The CDR3 sequence: CASSVVGSRGEKLFF. Here the CDR3 DNA reads TGCGCCAGCAGCGTCGTAGGGAGCCGAGGGGAAAAACTGTTTTTT. Looking up the rest from reference TRBV5-1 and TRBJ1-4 gives the full variable domain: KAGVTQTPRYLIKTRGQQVTLSCSPISGHRSVSWYQQTPGQGLQFLFEYFSETQRNKGNFPGRFSGRQFSNSRSEMNVSTLELGDSALYLCASSVVGSRGEKLFFGSGTQLSVL.

The rearrangement uses TRBV7-9 and TRBJ1-4, with 7 bases matching TRBD1. CDR1 and CDR2 from the germline V gene are SEHNR and FQNEAQ (reference sequence). Trimming cost V 5 bases and J 4 bases; bases outside gene matches: 7. The CDR3 sequence is 15 residues long. The CDR3 spells CASSPQGVLNEKLFF. CDR3 sequence (DNA): TGTGCCAGCAGCCCCCAGGGGGTCCTTAATGAAAAACTGTTTTTT.

The chain employs TRBV13 and TRBJ2-7; no clear D. Germline assignment: CDR1 PRHDT and CDR2 FYEKMQ (reference sequence). The CDR3 is 12 amino acids. V was trimmed by 5 bases and J by 0 bases, leaving 5 bases between them. CDR3 sequence reads: CASSPNSYEQYF. The CDR3 coding sequence is TGTGCCAGCAGCCCCAACTCCTACGAGCAGTACTTC.

This sequence joins TRBV6-5 and TRBJ1-1; maybe TRBD1 (6 bases). The CDR3 loop spans 14 amino acids. Germline-derived CDR1 and CDR2 are MNHEY and SVGAGI. V lost 7 bases to trimming and J lost 0 bases, with 12 bases between them. CDR3 sequence: CASTPTGMNTEAFF. CDR3 in DNA: TGTGCCAGCACCCCCACAGGGATGAACACTGAAGCTTTCTTT.

This chain links TRBV5-8 with TRBJ1-2, with D perhaps matching TRBD1 (5 bases). Germline CDR1 is SGHTS and CDR2 is YDEGEE. This CDR3 has 14 residues. V was cut by 0 bases and J by 3 bases, with 9 bases left in between. CDR3 protein: CASSLDPGDYGYTF. The CDR3 coding sequence is TGTGCCAGCAGCTTGGATCCGGGGGACTATGGCTACACCTTC.

The chain links TRBV19 to TRBJ2-7, with D hard to call. The CDR3 spans 12 residues. V lost 4 bases to trimming and J lost 2 bases, with 6 bases between them. Germline V CDR1 and CDR2: LNHDA, SQIVND (reference sequence). The CDR3 nucleotides are TGTGCCAGTAGTAGTCGCGCCTACGAGCAGTACTTC. Its protein product is CASSSRAYEQYF.

The chain recombines TRBV12-3 or TRBV12-4 with TRBJ1-2; D unclear. The V and J ends lost 5 bases and 8 bases respectively, with 9 bases between them. CDR3 length: 11 amino acids. The CDR3 region is CASSRGSGYTF. In nucleotides, the CDR3 is TGTGCCAGCAGTCGAGGATCCGGCTACACCTTC.

This clone has a handful of counts. The rearrangement joins TRBV5-3 to TRBJ1-2, with TRBD1 identical over 7 bases. TRBV5-3 carries the ORF label, with uncertain function. Trimming removed 4 bases from V and 4 bases from J; junction bases left unmatched: 10. The CDR3 consists of 15 residues. CDR3 protein: CARSGGQVGSYGYTF. As DNA, the CDR3 is TGTGCCAGAAGCGGCGGACAGGTGGGTTCCTATGGCTACACCTTC.

The chain links TRBV3-1 (or the pseudogene TRBV3-2) to TRBJ1-1; 7 bases map to TRBD1. Trimming cost V 1 base and J 5 bases; bases outside gene matches: 7. Germline CDR1 is LGHDT and CDR2 is YNNKEL (reference sequence). The CDR3 totals 15 residues. CDR3 protein: CASSQAAGGHTEAFF. CDR3 nucleotide sequence: TGTGCCAGCAGCCAAGCGGCAGGGGGGCATACTGAAGCTTTCTTT.

The rearrangement uses TRBV5-4 and TRBJ2-2, with TRBD1 matching over 10 bases. This CDR3 has 17 residues. Per germline, CDR1 SGHNT and CDR2 YYREEE (reference sequence). Trimming cost V 5 bases and J 4 bases; bases outside gene matches: 11. CDR3 amino acids: CASSSPGQGPSTGELFF. CDR3 nucleotide sequence: TGTGCCAGCAGTTCCCCGGGACAGGGGCCTTCCACCGGGGAGCTGTTTTTT.

The chain combines TRBV6-5 with TRBJ2-7; possibly TRBD2 for D (6 bases). The germline V gene encodes CDR1 MNHEY and CDR2 SVGAGI. CDR3 size: 14 residues. V was trimmed by 7 bases and J by 0 bases, leaving 13 bases between them. The chain's CDR3 is CASIHGDSSYEQYF. The CDR3 DNA reads as TGTGCCAGCATCCACGGGGACTCCTCCTACGAGCAGTACTTC.

This chain uses TRBV30 with TRBJ1-5; D gene unclear. The V gene's germline CDR1 is GTSNPN and CDR2 SVGIG (reference sequence). The CDR3 is 13 amino acids. V was shortened by 0 bases and J by 3 bases, with 6 bases between the two germline ends. The CDR3 DNA reads TGTGCCTGGAGTGTATTAAACAATCAGCCCCAGCATTTT. Encoded protein: CAWSVLNNQPQHF.

This clone has a single count. The CDR3 region has the DNA TGTGCCAGCAGGTGGCTGGAGGGCACTGAAGCTTTCTTT. Translating it yields CASRWLEGTEAFF. The V and J genes are TRBV7-9 and TRBJ1-1; no firm D call. Germline V gives CDR1 SEHNR, CDR2 FQNEAQ (reference sequence). The CDR3 runs 13 residues. Trimming took 6 bases from V and 4 from J, leaving 12 bases between them. The whole variable domain, filled in from reference TRBV7-9 and TRBJ1-1, reads DTGVSQNPRHKITKRGQNVTFRCDPISEHNRLYWYRQTLGQGPEFLTYFQNEAQLEKSRLLSDRFSAERPKGSFSTLEIQRTEQGDSAMYLCASRWLEGTEAFFGQGTRLTVV.

The chain has TRBV5-1 and TRBJ2-3; no reliable D call. Germline-derived CDR1 and CDR2 are SGHRS and YFSETQ. Between the trimmed V and J ends, which lost 4 bases and 0 bases, there was a span of 9 bases. The CDR3 length is 14 residues. The chain's CDR3 is CASSKLTSTDTQYF. The CDR3 nucleotides are TGCGCCAGCAGCAAACTAACTAGCACAGATACGCAGTATTTT.

This sequence joins TRBV27 and TRBJ1-2; the match to TRBD1 covers 10 bases. The J segment lost 4 bases and the V segment lost 8 bases, leaving 4 bases of the junction unmatched. The CDR3 is 13 amino acids. Germline V CDR1 and CDR2: MNHEY, SMNVEV (reference sequence). The CDR3, as DNA: TGTGCCAGCGCCCGACAGGGGGCCTATGGCTACACCTTC. Amino acid sequence: CASARQGAYGYTF.

The genes are TRBV18 and TRBJ1-2; no clear D. This CDR3 region has 15 residues. The V end lost 1 base, the J end lost 4 bases, and 13 bases lay between the germline ends. Germline-derived CDR1 and CDR2 are KGHSH and LQKENI. The CDR3 bases are TGTGCCAGCTCACCACAGTCCCGGGTAGGCTATGGCTACACCTTC. Its protein product is CASSPQSRVGYGYTF.

The chain carries TRBV5-1 and TRBJ1-4; 8 positions match TRBD1. This CDR3 region has 15 residues. Trimming at V came to 4 bases and at J to 4 bases, leaving 6 bases not matched to a gene. CDR1 is SGHRS, CDR2 YFSETQ, per germline. As DNA, the CDR3 is TGCGCCAGCAGCCTCAGGGGGCTGTTTAATGAAAAACTGTTTTTT. Protein sequence: CASSLRGLFNEKLFF.